These 12 T cell receptor beta chains were sequenced from one sample in a study of shared clonotypes between healthy human individuals. The table came from immunoSEQ multiplex PCR; TCRdb's copy has only in-frame clones and leaves some out. The sample consists of roughly 2.2 million clones, approximately 93% of them appearing once. The sequencing input was naive CD4+ T cells from PBMCs. Subset reported: CD45RA+ positively selected. These receptors were taken from a man younger than 35 in good health. Some clones in this sample may be carry-over from other donors' samples.

The chain has TRBV5-1 and TRBJ1-1; tentatively, D is TRBD1 (5 bases). CDR1 and CDR2 (germline): SGHRS, YFSETQ. The V end lost 4 bases, the J end lost 5 bases, and 15 bases lay between the germline ends. The CDR3 totals 14 residues. This chain's CDR3 is CASSGGTMGTEAFF. The CDR3 region has the DNA TGCGCCAGCAGCGGGGGGACGATGGGGACTGAAGCTTTCTTT.

The V gene is TRBV19, the J gene TRBJ2-3, with D perhaps matching TRBD2 (6 bases). This CDR3 is built from 13 residues. CDR1 and CDR2 from the germline V gene are LNHDA and SQIVND (reference sequence). V shed 6 bases and J shed 6 bases, with 13 bases lying between them. CDR3 region: CASSPPGVDTQYF. The DNA of the CDR3 is TGTGCCAGTAGCCCGCCGGGAGTGGATACGCAGTATTTT.

The chain employs TRBV28 and TRBJ1-2; D gene ambiguous. Trimming took 7 bases from V and 9 from J, leaving 15 bases between them. In germline, CDR1 is MDHEN, CDR2 SYDVKM. The CDR3 has 12 residues. The CDR3, as DNA: TGTGCCAGCATCTCCACTAGTCTACGCTACACCTTC. Protein product: CASISTSLRYTF.

This sequence joins TRBV9 and TRBJ2-5, with 7 nucleotides matching TRBD1. The V segment lost 4 bases and the J segment 1 base; nucleotides outside the gene matches: 4. The germline gives CDR1 SGDLS, CDR2 YYNGEE. The CDR3 is 14 amino acids. CDR3 nucleotide sequence: TGTGCCAGCAGCCCGGGGACAGCCCAAGAGACCCAGTACTTC. It translates to CASSPGTAQETQYF.

The rearrangement uses TRBV27 and TRBJ2-7; 7 nucleotides match TRBD2. Looked up from germline, CDR1 is MNHEY and CDR2 is SMNVEV (reference sequence). The CDR3 covers 16 residues. Germline trimming cut 4 bases from V and 2 bases from J; bases unmatched to any gene: 11. CDR3 protein: CASSSSGAGQAYEQYF. The CDR3 nucleotides are TGTGCCAGCAGTTCTTCCGGAGCGGGGCAGGCCTACGAGCAGTACTTC.

This clone was seen only a few times. This chain connects TRBV28 to TRBJ1-5; possibly TRBD1 for D (5 bases). The germline CDR1 and CDR2 sequences are MDHEN and SYDVKM. V was clipped by 5 bases and J by 3 bases, with 14 bases between them. This CDR3 is built from 15 residues. The CDR3 sequence: CASSPAGNDNQPQHF. CDR3 nucleotide sequence: TGTGCCAGCAGTCCAGCAGGGAACGACAATCAGCCCCAGCATTTT.

V gene TRBV18 combines with J gene TRBJ2-7; D is uncertain. V lost 0 bases and J lost 5, with 14 bases in between. The germline V gene has CDR1 KGHSH and CDR2 LQKENI. The CDR3 totals 15 residues. The DNA for the CDR3 is TGTGCCAGCTCACCACCGATTCGGCTAGTTGACGAGCAGTACTTC. Translating it yields CASSPPIRLVDEQYF. Full variable domain (rest looked up from reference TRBV18 and TRBJ2-7): NAGVMQNPRHLVRRRGQEARLRCSPMKGHSHVYWYRQLPEEGLKFMVYLQKENIIDESGMPKERFSAEFPKEGPSILRIQQVVRGDSAAYFCASSPPIRLVDEQYFGPGTRLTVT.

This chain links TRBV5-1 with TRBJ2-2; 7 nucleotides align to TRBD1. CDR1 SGHRS and CDR2 YFSETQ come from the germline V gene. V shed 6 bases, J shed 1 base, and the junction held 6 bases outside the gene matches. The CDR3 runs to 15 residues. DNA of the CDR3: TGCGCCAGCAAGACCCGGGACAGGAACACCGGGGAGCTGTTTTTT. Its translation: CASKTRDRNTGELFF. The full variable domain, its missing parts supplied by reference TRBV5-1 and TRBJ2-2, is KAGVTQTPRYLIKTRGQQVTLSCSPISGHRSVSWYQQTPGQGLQFLFEYFSETQRNKGNFPGRFSGRQFSNSRSEMNVSTLELGDSALYLCASKTRDRNTGELFFGEGSRLTVL.

The chain links TRBV5-1 to TRBJ1-2; 12 bases are shared with TRBD1. The CDR3 is made up of 16 amino acids. Trimming removed 4 bases from V and 3 bases from J; junction bases left unmatched: 7. The germline gives CDR1 SGHRS, CDR2 YFSETQ. In DNA, the CDR3 is TGCGCCAGCAGCCCGGGGACAGGGGGCGAATACTATGGCTACACCTTC. This translates into CASSPGTGGEYYGYTF.

The CDR3 sequence: CASNRPGTQNEQYF. The CDR3 DNA reads as TGTGCCAGCAACCGACCCGGGACCCAGAACGAGCAGTACTTC. The V call is TRBV28, the J call TRBJ2-7; TRBD1 or TRBD2 may be the D gene (5 bases each). The CDR3 covers 14 residues. Germline CDR1 and CDR2: MDHEN and SYDVKM. Between the trimmed V and J ends, which lost 7 bases and 5 bases, there was a span of 18 bases.

J is TRBJ1-1 and V is TRBV5-1, with D possibly TRBD1 on 5 matching bases. Germline-derived CDR1 and CDR2 are SGHRS and YFSETQ. The V end was cut by 4 bases, the J end by 3 bases, with 13 bases between. The CDR3 contains 14 residues. The CDR3, as DNA: TGCGCCAGCAGCGGGGGGGTATTGGACACTGAAGCTTTCTTT. This translates into CASSGGVLDTEAFF.

In its sample, this clone was seen once. This chain links TRBV5-4 with TRBJ2-4, with TRBD1 identical over 10 bases. The junction had 12 bases not matched to a gene; V was cut back by 3 bases and J by 9 bases. CDR1 is SGHNT, CDR2 YYREEE, per germline (reference sequence). The CDR3 sequence is 16 residues long. CDR3 in amino acids: CASSSGQGDVGGIQYF. CDR3 nucleotide sequence: TGTGCCAGCAGCTCCGGACAGGGGGACGTCGGCGGCATTCAGTACTTC.